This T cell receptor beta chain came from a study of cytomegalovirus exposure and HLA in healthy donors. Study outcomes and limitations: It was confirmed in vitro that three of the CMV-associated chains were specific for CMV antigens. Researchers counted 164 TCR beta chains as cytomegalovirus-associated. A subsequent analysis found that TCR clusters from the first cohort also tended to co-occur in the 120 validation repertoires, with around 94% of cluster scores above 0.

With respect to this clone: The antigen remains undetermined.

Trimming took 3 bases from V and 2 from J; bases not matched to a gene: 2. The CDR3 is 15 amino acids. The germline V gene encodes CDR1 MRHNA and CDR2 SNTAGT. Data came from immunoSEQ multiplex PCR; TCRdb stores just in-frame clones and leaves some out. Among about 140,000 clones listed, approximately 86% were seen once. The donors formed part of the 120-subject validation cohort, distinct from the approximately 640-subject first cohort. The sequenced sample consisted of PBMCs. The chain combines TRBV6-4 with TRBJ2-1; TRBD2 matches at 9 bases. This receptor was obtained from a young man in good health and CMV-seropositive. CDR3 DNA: TGTGCCAGCAGTGAATCTAGCGGGACCTACAATGAGCAGTTCTTC. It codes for CASSESSGTYNEQFF.